This T cell receptor (beta chain) was identified during a study of T cell repertoires in cytomegalovirus infection. The wider study: TCR beta signatures that were public indicated CMV infection and matching HLA type. Study-wide results and limits: Based on cumulative public TCR beta family frequency, carriers of CMV plus the relevant HLA were identified. HLA-C-restricted TCR beta clonotypes specific for CMV led the ex vivo response.

About this clonotype itself: No antigen is known for it.

TCRdb redid the calling of the reads with MiXCR, one entry per CDR3 protein. The sample shows nearly 650,000 distinct CDR3 sequences, roughly a quarter of them seen only once. The CDR3 length is 12 residues. The V and J ends lost 2 bases and 7 bases respectively, with 9 bases between them. Germline V lookup: CDR1 SQVTM, CDR2 ANQGSEA. The specimen was CD8+ T cells from PBMCs. The origin of this receptor is a human donor in good health (CMV status not recorded). Some clones in this sample may be carry-over from other donors' samples. V is TRBV29-1 and J is TRBJ2-1, with a possible D match to TRBD2 (6 bases). The CDR3 region has the DNA TGCAGCGTTGAACACGGGGGAAATGAGCAGTTCTTC. Its protein is CSVEHGGNEQFF.